This entry is about one T cell receptor beta chain. Antigen unknown. This sample is drawn from a study of CD8+ T cells in alopecia areata. About the research overall: Patients in the study were on tofacitinib for 6 to 18 months, then off it for 6 months. Regarding the study as a whole: Normal skin's resident alphabeta T cells are also sequenced in scalp samples. An increase in clonality over normal scalp was evident in lesional scalp, especially alopecia totalis/universalis.

Alopecia areata patients had lesional scalp punch biopsies and peripheral blood taken from them. Sequencing used cDNA as its template, made by extracting RNA and reverse transcribing it. The data were produced by immunoSEQ multiplex PCR, yet TCRdb's version contains in-frame clones alone and is incomplete. The sample has 150,000 or so clones; approximately 50% are singletons. V gave up 2 bases and J gave up 3 bases, with 18 bases separating them. The CDR3 is 16 residues long. Germline CDR1 reads SGHRS; CDR2 reads YFSETQ. The sample consisted of CD4+ T cells sorted from blood. The clonotype comes from a human donor with alopecia areata. This chain connects TRBV5-1 to TRBJ2-7; the D gene is possibly TRBD2 (5 bases). Here the CDR3 reads CASSFQGGRVGYEQYF. CDR3 DNA: TGCGCCAGCAGCTTTCAAGGAGGACGGGTCGGCTACGAGCAGTACTTC.